The rows below give T cell receptor beta chains drawn from one sample of a study of cytomegalovirus exposure and HLA in healthy donors. Only in-frame clones appear in the TCRdb table, and some are missing; sequencing was by immunoSEQ multiplex PCR. Here the sample spans fewer than 200,000 clones, 80% to 90% being singletons. The sequenced material came from PBMCs. The receptors were sampled from a woman aged 18-30 years in good health and CMV-seronegative. CDR3s include the opening cysteine and the closing phenylalanine or tryptophan. A D gene is named only where the DNA matches it firmly. Size tells how often a clone was seen (once, few, many) or the class of an expanded clone, and some rows leave it out.

D: .
V: TRBV11-1
J: TRBJ1-1
size: .
DNA: TGTGCCAGCAGCGCGCGATCGGCGGGGGCCAGGGAAGCTTTCTTT
CDR3: CASSARSAGAREAFF

D: TRBD1
V: TRBV27
J: TRBJ1-1
size: .
DNA: TGTGCCAGCAGTTTTCAGGGGGCGAGTACTGAAGCTTTCTTT
CDR3: CASSFQGASTEAFF

D: TRBD1
V: TRBV5-1
J: TRBJ1-4
size: .
DNA: TGCGCCAGCAGCCCGGGGACAGGGACTTCAACTAATGAAAAACTGTTTTTT
CDR3: CASSPGTGTSTNEKLFF

D: .
V: TRBV28
J: TRBJ2-1
size: .
DNA: TGTGCCAGCAAGAAGACGTACAGTTACAATGAGCAGTTCTTC
CDR3: CASKKTYSYNEQFF

D: TRBD2
V: TRBV7-9
J: TRBJ2-3
size: .
DNA: TGTGCCAGCAGCCCCCCCGGAGCGGGAGTCACAGATACGCAGTATTTT
CDR3: CASSPPGAGVTDTQYF

D: TRBD2
V: TRBV7-9
J: TRBJ2-7
size: .
DNA: TGTGCCAGCAGCGTCAGGGAGGGCCTTTTCTCCTACGAGCAGTACTTC
CDR3: CASSVREGLFSYEQYF

D: .
V: TRBV14
J: TRBJ2-1
size: .
DNA: TGTGCCAGCAGCCAAGTAGGAGGAAATACGCAGTTCTTC
CDR3: CASSQVGGNTQFF

D: TRBD1
V: TRBV19
J: TRBJ2-3
size: .
DNA: TGTGCCAGTAAGGACAGGTTCAGTACAGATACGCAGTATTTT
CDR3: CASKDRFSTDTQYF

D: .
V: TRBV4-1
J: TRBJ1-2
size: .
DNA: TGCGCCAGCAGCCAAGATCCCACCGGAGCTAACTATGGCTACACCTTC
CDR3: CASSQDPTGANYGYTF

D: TRBD1
V: TRBV5-1
J: TRBJ1-4
size: .
DNA: TGCGCCAGCAGCGGGAAAACAGGGGCATCGAGAGAAAAACTGTTTTTT
CDR3: CASSGKTGASREKLFF

D: TRBD2
V: TRBV6-5
J: TRBJ2-1
size: few
DNA: TGTGCCAGCAGGACAACTAGCGGGATATACAATGAGCAGTTCTTC
CDR3: CASRTTSGIYNEQFF

D: .
V: TRBV6-1
J: TRBJ2-6
size: .
DNA: TGTGCCAGCAGCGCCAGACAGGAACCCAACGTCCTGACTTTC
CDR3: CASSARQEPNVLTF

D: TRBD2
V: TRBV7-2
J: TRBJ2-7
size: .
DNA: TGTGCCAGCAGCTTAGGACTAGCGACCTACGAGCAGTACTTC
CDR3: CASSLGLATYEQYF

D: .
V: TRBV18
J: TRBJ2-5
size: .
DNA: TGTGCCAGCTCACGGACAGAAGAGACCCAGTACTTC
CDR3: CASSRTEETQYF

D: TRBD1
V: TRBV6-5
J: TRBJ2-4
size: .
DNA: TGTGCCAGCAGAAAAGGACAGGGTGGCATTCAGTACTTC
CDR3: CASRKGQGGIQYF

D: TRBD2
V: TRBV5-1
J: TRBJ2-7
size: .
DNA: TGCGCCAGCAGCTTGGCTAGCGGGAGCAGTTACGAGCAGTACTTC
CDR3: CASSLASGSSYEQYF

D: .
V: TRBV11-3
J: TRBJ2-2
size: once
DNA: TGTGCCAGCAGCAAACGGAGAGGGCAGTACACCGGGGAGCTGTTTTTT
CDR3: CASSKRRGQYTGELFF

D: TRBD1
V: TRBV11-2
J: TRBJ1-6
size: few
DNA: TGTGCCAGCAGCTCTGCTGGGACAGGGCGTCCACCCCTCCACTTT
CDR3: CASSSAGTGRPPLHF

D: TRBD1
V: TRBV5-8
J: TRBJ1-1
size: .
DNA: TGTGCCAGCAGCTCCTTTCTTGGGACAGGGAACACTGAAGCTTTCTTT
CDR3: CASSSFLGTGNTEAFF

D: TRBD2
V: TRBV9
J: TRBJ2-5
size: .
DNA: TGTGCCAGCAGCGTAGTGGCGGGGGGAGAGACCCAGTACTTC
CDR3: CASSVVAGGETQYF

D: .
V: TRBV30
J: TRBJ1-6
size: .
DNA: TGTGCCTGGAGTCGGCCGGGACTTTATAATTCACCCCTCCACTTT
CDR3: CAWSRPGLYNSPLHF

D: TRBD1
V: TRBV6-6
J: TRBJ2-1
size: .
DNA: TGTGCCAGCAGTTACGGACAGGGGGTGGCTGAGCAGTTCTTC
CDR3: CASSYGQGVAEQFF

D: TRBD2
V: TRBV4-3
J: TRBJ2-2
size: .
DNA: TGCGCCAGCAGCCAGGACCGACTAGCGGGAGGGGCCGGGGAGCTGTTTTTT
CDR3: CASSQDRLAGGAGELFF

D: TRBD1
V: TRBV28
J: TRBJ1-5
size: .
DNA: TGTGCCAGCAGCTCCCGGGACAGAAGAAATCAGCCCCAGCATTTT
CDR3: CASSSRDRRNQPQHF

D: .
V: TRBV7-9
J: TRBJ2-6
size: .
DNA: TGTGCCAGCAGCAGGACAGTCCATCCTTCCCCAACTGGGGCCAACGTCCTGACTTTC
CDR3: CASSRTVHPSPTGANVLTF

D: TRBD2
V: TRBV28
J: TRBJ2-1
size: .
DNA: TGTGCCATCGGGGGGCTTAGCGGGAGAAGGCAGTTCTTC
CDR3: CAIGGLSGRRQFF

D: .
V: TRBV18
J: TRBJ2-5
size: .
DNA: TGTGCCAGCTCACCACCCAGACAGGTTCGACAAGAGACCCAGTACTTC
CDR3: CASSPPRQVRQETQYF

D: .
V: TRBV7-8
J: TRBJ2-1
size: .
DNA: TGTGCCAGCAGCCGAGACAGCCCCTCCTACAATGAGCAGTTCTTC
CDR3: CASSRDSPSYNEQFF

D: .
V: TRBV14
J: TRBJ2-7
size: .
DNA: TGTGCCAGCAGCCAAGCACCCCCCCCGACAGGAAGCTACGAGCAGTACTTC
CDR3: CASSQAPPPTGSYEQYF

D: TRBD2
V: TRBV6-4
J: TRBJ2-2
size: .
DNA: TGTGCCAGCCGCCTTACCATAGCGGGAGCCGGGGAGCTGTTTTTT
CDR3: CASRLTIAGAGELFF

D: .
V: TRBV7-2
J: TRBJ1-5
size: .
DNA: TGTGCCAGCAGCTTATTCACTTATAGCAATCAGCCCCAGCATTTT
CDR3: CASSLFTYSNQPQHF